This T cell receptor beta chain was found in a study of HIV-infected patients and healthy controls. cDNA was made from roughly 500 ng RNA using alpha and beta constant primers. Each of the alpha and beta chains got its own library through chain-specific third strand synthesis with indices. One entry per CDR3 protein, called by TCRdb with MiXCR from the 5' RACE reads. In the table there are 9,500 to 15,000 distinct CDR3 sequences, about 9% of which are singletons. All unsorted peripheral T cells were captured because whole blood was used without fractionation. The CDR3 length is 16 residues. V was pared by 1 base and J by 0 bases, with 7 bases of the junction left unmatched. The germline V gene has CDR1 DFQATT and CDR2 SNEGSKA (reference sequence). Only a few counts were recorded for this clonotype.

The sequenced sample was blood, obtained before antiretroviral therapy. This sequence joins TRBV20-1 and TRBJ2-3; 7 bases are a match to TRBD2. The TCR sequence derives from an adult with HIV infection. The donor label of this sample is uncertain. CDR3 in DNA: TGCAGTGCTAGAGTCGGCGGGGGTTCAAGCACAGATACGCAGTATTTT. This gives the protein CSARVGGGSSTDTQYF.